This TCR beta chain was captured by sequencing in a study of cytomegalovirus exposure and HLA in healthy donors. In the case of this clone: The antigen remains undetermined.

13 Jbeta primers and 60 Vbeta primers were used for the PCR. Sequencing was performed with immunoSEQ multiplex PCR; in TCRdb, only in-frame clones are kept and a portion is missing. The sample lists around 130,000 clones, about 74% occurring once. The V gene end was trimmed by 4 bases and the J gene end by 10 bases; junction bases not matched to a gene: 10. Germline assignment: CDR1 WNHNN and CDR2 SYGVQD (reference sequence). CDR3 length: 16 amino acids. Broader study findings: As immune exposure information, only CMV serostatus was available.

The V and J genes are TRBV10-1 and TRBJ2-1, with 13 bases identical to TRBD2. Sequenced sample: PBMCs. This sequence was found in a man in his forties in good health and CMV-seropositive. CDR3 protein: CASSGSRLAGGREQFF. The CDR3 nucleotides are TGCGCCAGCAGTGGGTCCCGACTAGCGGGAGGACGAGAGCAGTTCTTC.